This TCR beta chain was recovered during a study of T cells in Graves' hyperthyroidism and ophthalmopathy. This clonotype has more than one count but fewer than ten. Researchers took RNA transcripts and amplified the TCR beta CDR3 regions from them. HTBI primers drove first-round RT-PCR of the TCR CDR3. Each CDR3 protein gets one entry after TCRdb re-called the multiplex PCR reads with MiXCR. This sample has about 570,000 distinct CDR3 sequences, with 12% to 15% found just once. The patients, who ranged from 18 to 65 in age, presented with newly diagnosed hyperthyroidism lasting under 2 months. Uncontrolled infection, other autoimmune disease, pregnancy or lactation led to exclusion. The study based diagnoses on clinical symptoms, serum thyroxine and TRAb, thyroid ultrasound and orbital computed tomography. V was cut by 7 bases and J by 2 bases, with 18 bases left in between. CDR3 length equals 15 residues. Germline loops: CDR1 MNHEY, CDR2 SMNVEV (reference sequence).

V is TRBV27 and J is TRBJ2-7; D is unclear. This receptor was taken from a woman between 35 and 50 years old with Graves' hyperthyroidism. Sequencing was performed on blood. CDR3 in amino acids: CASKTHMGIAYEQYF. The CDR3 DNA reads TGTGCCAGCAAAACCCATATGGGGATAGCCTACGAGCAGTACTTC.